These 31 T cell receptor beta chains came from one sample sequenced in a study of shared clonotypes between healthy human individuals (dated by TCRdb to the early 2020s). The library was produced with the immunoSEQ multiplex PCR assay. TCRdb's version of the immuneACCESS table is confined to in-frame rearrangements and falls short of the full clone set. An unresolved V gene accounts for under half of the shortfall where checked; the remainder is of unknown origin. The sample profile shows over a million clones; approximately 96% of them were found once. 1% to 1.5% of the sample comes from the top ten. The specimen sequenced was naive CD4+ T cells sorted from blood. The cell subset or site label of this sample denotes: CD45RA+ positively selected. The receptors here all came from a man aged 25-45 years in good health.

The chain carries TRBV7-6 and TRBJ2-7; 12 bases are shared with TRBD2. The ends lost 4 bases at V and 4 bases at J; junction bases unmatched: 11. Germline CDR1 reads SGHVS; CDR2 reads FNYEAQ. This CDR3 spans 17 amino acids. Here the CDR3 reads CASSSMTTSGSMYEQYF. The DNA of the CDR3 is TGTGCCAGCAGCTCGATGACGACTAGCGGGAGTATGTACGAGCAGTACTTC.

This chain links TRBV10-1 with TRBJ2-2; TRBD1 matches at 8 bases. The CDR3 covers 14 residues. The J segment lost 6 bases and the V segment lost 6 bases, leaving 6 bases of the junction unmatched. Germline V gene lookup returns CDR1 WNHNN and CDR2 SYGVQD (reference sequence). CDR3 nucleotide sequence: TGCGCCAGCAGCCAACAGGGGGTTGCCGGGGAGCTGTTTTTT. Translating gives CASSQQGVAGELFF.

The rearrangement uses TRBV6-1 and TRBJ2-7; D possibly corresponds to TRBD1 (6 bases). Germline V gene data show CDR1 as MNHNS and CDR2 as SASEGT. Trimming removed 4 bases at V and 0 bases at J, with 19 bases between. The CDR3 spans 17 residues. The CDR3: CASSATPGHRPSYEQYF. The CDR3 bases are TGTGCCAGCAGTGCCACTCCGGGACACCGACCCTCCTACGAGCAGTACTTC.

The chain carries TRBV2 and TRBJ2-2; 13 bases match TRBD2. The CDR3 is 15 residues long. After removal of 7 bases from V and 4 bases from J, the junction contained 3 bases not matched to a gene. The germline V gene encodes CDR1 SNHLY and CDR2 FYNNEI. The CDR3 DNA reads as TGTGCCAGCACTAGGACTAGCGGGAGCACCGGGGAGCTGTTTTTT. The encoded protein is CASTRTSGSTGELFF.

The chain joins TRBV18 to TRBJ1-1; no clear D gene. The V and J ends lost 2 bases and 1 base respectively, with 11 bases between them. Germline CDR1 is KGHSH and CDR2 is LQKENI. This CDR3 has 15 amino acids. The CDR3 DNA follows: TGTGCCAGCTCACCATCAGTAGTTCAGAACACTGAAGCTTTCTTT. Translated, it gives CASSPSVVQNTEAFF.

The genes are TRBV19 and TRBJ2-3, with D hard to call. The CDR3 runs 15 residues. V shed 3 bases and J shed 4 bases, with 14 bases lying between them. Germline V CDR1 and CDR2: LNHDA, SQIVND (reference sequence). CDR3 loop: CASSIAAGASDTQYF. CDR3 DNA: TGTGCCAGTAGTATTGCGGCAGGCGCTTCAGATACGCAGTATTTT.

V and J are TRBV28 and TRBJ2-7, with D tentatively TRBD1 or TRBD2 (5 bases each). Trimming left V 8 bases short and J 2 bases short, with 13 bases between. There are 13 residues in the CDR3. CDR1 is MDHEN, CDR2 SYDVKM, per germline. The CDR3 reads CASRGESAYEQYF. The CDR3 coding sequence is TGTGCCAGCCGGGGCGAATCGGCCTACGAGCAGTACTTC.

The CDR3 DNA reads as TGTGCCAGCAGCATACCCTCTAGCGGGAAACCACACAATGAGCAGTTCTTC. It yields the protein CASSIPSSGKPHNEQFF. V is TRBV5-4 and J is TRBJ2-1, with TRBD2 identical over 9 bases. There are 17 residues in the CDR3. CDR1 and CDR2 (germline): SGHNT, YYREEE (reference sequence). The V gene end was trimmed by 4 bases and the J gene end by 5 bases; junction bases not matched to a gene: 13.

This chain uses TRBV7-9 with TRBJ1-5, with 12 bases that match TRBD1. The V gene's germline CDR1 is SEHNR and CDR2 FQNEAQ (reference sequence). CDR3 length equals 18 residues. V lost 6 bases and J lost 2; bases outside the gene matches: 11. The CDR3 loop reads CASSHCRDRGRCNQPQHF. The CDR3, as DNA: TGTGCCAGCAGTCATTGCCGGGACAGGGGGCGATGCAATCAGCCCCAGCATTTT.

V is TRBV5-6 and J is TRBJ2-6; weak D call: TRBD1 (6 bases). There are 17 residues in the CDR3. V was clipped by 1 base and J by 1 base, with 12 bases between them. In germline, CDR1 is SGHDT, CDR2 YYEEEE. The CDR3 loop reads CASSLSAGASGANVLTF. In DNA form, the CDR3 reads TGTGCCAGCAGCTTGTCGGCAGGGGCATCTGGGGCCAACGTCCTGACTTTC.

On this clone itself: The sample contains more than one DNA sequence encoding this CDR3. The J gene is TRBJ2-3, the V gene TRBV18; no clear D gene. The CDR3 spans 13 residues. The V and J ends lost 3 bases and 0 bases respectively, with 4 bases between them. Germline V CDR1 and CDR2: KGHSH, LQKENI. DNA for the CDR3: TGTGCCAGCTCACCCGCGAGCACAGATACGCAGTATTTT. Translated, it gives CASSPASTDTQYF.

The chain employs TRBV6-4 and TRBJ2-3, with D perhaps being TRBD1 or TRBD2 (5 bases each). The CDR3 runs 15 residues. V dropped 3 bases and J dropped 4 bases, with 14 bases sitting between them. The V gene's germline CDR1 is MRHNA and CDR2 SNTAGT. CDR3 in DNA: TGTGCCAGCAGTGAGGGGCCCTCGGGGCCAGATACGCAGTATTTT. This gives the protein CASSEGPSGPDTQYF.

This chain links TRBV7-9 with TRBJ2-1; 7 bases are a match to TRBD2. The CDR3 runs 18 residues. J gave up 0 bases and V 1 base, and 9 bases lay outside the gene matches. CDR1 and CDR2 from the germline V gene are SEHNR and FQNEAQ (reference sequence). The CDR3 DNA reads as TGTGCCAGCAGCTTAGGGTCTGCGACTAGCAGCTCCTACAATGAGCAGTTCTTC. Amino acid sequence: CASSLGSATSSSYNEQFF.

As for this clone: A junction boundary mismatches the germline segment, possibly from a read error. The chain uses TRBV5-4 and TRBJ2-7; D may correspond to TRBD1 or TRBD2 (5 bases each). The CDR3 covers 12 residues. The germline gives CDR1 SGHNT, CDR2 YYREEE (reference sequence). The CDR3 DNA follows: TGTGCCAGCAGCTCCGGTGGGGGTGGCCCGAACTTC. This sequence encodes CASSSGGGGPNF. The variable domain in full, with the rest retrieved from reference TRBV5-4 and TRBJ2-7, is ETGVTQSPTHLIKTRGQQVTLRCSSQSGHNTVSWYQQALGQGPQFIFQYYREEENGRGNFPPRFSGLQFPNYSSELNVNALELDDSALYLCASSSGGGGPNFGPGTRLTVT.

The chain combines TRBV29-1 with TRBJ2-7, with 9 bases aligning to TRBD2. CDR1 is SQVTM and CDR2 is ANQGSEA in the germline V gene. The junction had 10 bases not matched to a gene; V was cut back by 4 bases and J by 3 bases. The CDR3 covers 15 residues. This CDR3 reads CSVGRGGQSVYEQYF. The CDR3, as DNA: TGCAGCGTTGGGCGGGGGGGACAGAGCGTCTACGAGCAGTACTTC.

The chain links TRBV6-1 to TRBJ2-1, with 12 bases identical to TRBD2. CDR3 size: 15 residues. The germline V gene encodes CDR1 MNHNS and CDR2 SASEGT. The trim removed 6 bases at V and 5 bases at J, leaving 5 bases unmatched. CDR3 protein: CASSLLAGGHNEQFF. CDR3 bases: TGTGCCAGCAGCTTACTAGCGGGAGGACACAATGAGCAGTTCTTC.

The V call is TRBV27, the J call TRBJ2-5, with D hard to call. Germline V lookup: CDR1 MNHEY, CDR2 SMNVEV (reference sequence). Between the trimmed V and J ends, which lost 2 bases and 5 bases, there was a span of 12 bases. This CDR3 has 14 amino acids. The CDR3 is CASSLDRLGETQYF. The CDR3 region has the DNA TGTGCCAGCAGTTTAGACCGTCTCGGGGAGACCCAGTACTTC.

On this clone: Other DNA sequences in the same sample also yield this CDR3. The chain is built from TRBV2 and TRBJ1-5, with D possibly matching TRBD1 (5 bases). The CDR3 runs to 16 residues. Germline V gene data show CDR1 as SNHLY and CDR2 as FYNNEI. The V end lost 0 bases, the J end lost 2 bases, and 11 bases lay between the germline ends. CDR3: CASSEAGGLGNQPQHF. For the CDR3, the DNA is TGTGCCAGCAGTGAAGCCGGGGGATTAGGCAATCAGCCCCAGCATTTT. Using reference TRBV2 and TRBJ1-5 for the parts outside the CDR3, the full variable domain is EPEVTQTPSHQVTQMGQEVILRCVPISNHLYFYWYRQILGQKVEFLVSFYNNEISEKSEIFDDQFSVERPDGSNFTLKIRSTKLEDSAMYFCASSEAGGLGNQPQHFGDGTRLSIL.

This chain connects TRBV11-2 to TRBJ2-7, with D possibly matching TRBD1 (6 bases). The CDR3 extends over 19 amino acids. Germline V CDR1 and CDR2: SGHAT, FQNNGV. The V gene lost 1 base and the J gene lost 7 bases, with 29 bases spanning the gap. CDR3 in DNA: TGTGCCAGCAGCTTAGTTAGGGGCTTACAGGGAGTTAGTATCTGGGAGCAGTACTTC. Its protein product is CASSLVRGLQGVSIWEQYF.

This chain connects TRBV28 to TRBJ1-2; 8 nucleotides match TRBD1. Germline CDR1 reads MDHEN; CDR2 reads SYDVKM. CDR3 length: 15 residues. V shed 4 bases, J shed 8 bases, and the junction held 12 bases outside the gene matches. The CDR3 region has the DNA TGTGCCAGCAGTTCAGCGGAGGACAGGGTACCGGGCTACACCTTC. Translating it yields CASSSAEDRVPGYTF.

This chain connects TRBV7-2 to TRBJ2-1; the D gene is possibly TRBD1 (5 bases). Trimming pared 0 bases from V and 10 bases from J, leaving 13 bases between. The CDR3 loop spans 14 amino acids. Germline V gene sequence: CDR1 SGHTA, CDR2 FQGNSA. This chain's CDR3 is CASSLAYRTEEQFF. CDR3 in DNA: TGTGCCAGCAGCTTAGCGTACAGGACGGAGGAGCAGTTCTTC. Looking up the rest from reference TRBV7-2 and TRBJ2-1 gives the full variable domain: GAGVSQSPSNKVTEKGKDVELRCDPISGHTALYWYRQSLGQGLEFLIYFQGNSAPDKSGLPSDRFSAERTGGSVSTLTIQRTQQEDSAVYLCASSLAYRTEEQFFGPGTRLTVL.

This clone was observed a single time. The same CDR3 arises from other DNA sequences in this sample as well. The chain carries TRBV18 and TRBJ1-1; D not resolved. Germline-derived CDR1 and CDR2 are KGHSH and LQKENI. V was clipped by 3 bases and J by 1 base, with 6 bases between them. CDR3 length equals 13 residues. CDR3 bases: TGTGCCAGCTCACCCACGGCGAACACTGAAGCTTTCTTT. Residues: CASSPTANTEAFF.

The chain couples TRBV19 to TRBJ2-2; 12 bases line up with TRBD2. The CDR3 is 15 amino acids. V dropped 8 bases and J dropped 7; count of bases not matched to a gene: 8. Germline V lookup: CDR1 LNHDA, CDR2 SQIVND (reference sequence). The CDR3 DNA sequence: TGTGCCAGTGCGACTAGCGGGAGAGGGGTCGGGGAGCTGTTTTTT. Translated: CASATSGRGVGELFF.

The chain has TRBV5-6 and TRBJ2-1; D is uncertain. The CDR3 is made up of 13 amino acids. CDR1 is SGHDT and CDR2 is YYEEEE in the germline V gene. The V end lost 4 bases, the J end lost 10 bases, and 15 bases lay between the germline ends. The CDR3 DNA reads TGTGCCAGCAGCCCCCGGATTTCCGGGGAGCAGTTCTTC. It translates to CASSPRISGEQFF.

The chain is built from TRBV7-9 and TRBJ2-5; weak D call: TRBD1 (5 bases). This CDR3 has 12 amino acids. The germline gives CDR1 SEHNR, CDR2 FQNEAQ (reference sequence). The V end was cut by 4 bases, the J end by 7 bases, with 10 bases between. The DNA for the CDR3 is TGTGCCAGCAGCTCAGGGATGGGGACCCAGTACTTC. Translated: CASSSGMGTQYF. The complete variable domain, with remaining parts taken from reference TRBV7-9 and TRBJ2-5, reads DTGVSQNPRHKITKRGQNVTFRCDPISEHNRLYWYRQTLGQGPEFLTYFQNEAQLEKSRLLSDRFSAERPKGSFSTLEIQRTEQGDSAMYLCASSSGMGTQYFGPGTRLLVL.

The V call is TRBV15, the J call TRBJ1-4, with no clear D. CDR1 and CDR2 (germline): LNHNV, YYDKDF (reference sequence). Trimming left V 6 bases short and J 0 bases short, with 8 bases between. The CDR3 length is 14 residues. CDR3 sequence: CATRGPATNEKLFF. In nucleotides, the CDR3 is TGTGCCACCAGAGGACCGGCAACTAATGAAAAACTGTTTTTT. The whole variable domain, filled in from reference TRBV15 and TRBJ1-4, reads DAMVIQNPRYQVTQFGKPVTLSCSQTLNHNVMYWYQQKSSQAPKLLFHYYDKDFNNEADTPDNFQSRRPNTSFCFLDIRSPGLGDTAMYLCATRGPATNEKLFFGSGTQLSVL.

The chain recombines TRBV28 with TRBJ2-7, with 9 bases that match TRBD1. Germline V lookup: CDR1 MDHEN, CDR2 SYDVKM. The J segment lost 3 bases and the V segment lost 4 bases, leaving 4 bases of the junction unmatched. The CDR3 is 14 residues long. The CDR3 reads CASSSTGGHYEQYF. The CDR3 DNA reads TGTGCCAGCAGTTCGACAGGGGGTCACTACGAGCAGTACTTC.

This clone was seen just once. The rearrangement links TRBV6-6 to TRBJ2-7; D uncertain. V lost 0 bases to trimming and J lost 7 bases, with 19 bases between them. The length of the CDR3 is 16 residues. Germline assignment: CDR1 MNHNY and CDR2 SVGAGI (reference sequence). CDR3 residues: CASSYSKSPRVKEQYF. CDR3 nucleotides: TGTGCCAGCAGTTACTCGAAGTCCCCACGGGTGAAGGAGCAGTACTTC.

The chain links TRBV5-4 to TRBJ2-3; D unclear. The CDR3 contains 13 residues. Germline loops: CDR1 SGHNT, CDR2 YYREEE (reference sequence). CDR3 nucleotide sequence: TGTGTGGCCCAGGCAGGCCCCCCAGATACGCAGTATTTT. Protein product: CVAQAGPPDTQYF.

The V call is TRBV7-8, the J call TRBJ2-6; 8 bases agree with TRBD1. This CDR3 is 18 amino acids long. The germline gives CDR1 SGHVS, CDR2 FQNEAQ. V was pared by 5 bases and J by 6 bases, with 15 bases of the junction left unmatched. CDR3 sequence (DNA): TGTGCCAGCAGCCTGATGACAGGGGCAACCCTCGTGGCCAACGTCCTGACTTTC. Translated: CASSLMTGATLVANVLTF.

The V gene is TRBV5-1, the J gene TRBJ2-1, with 9 bases identical to TRBD2. Germline V gene lookup returns CDR1 SGHRS and CDR2 YFSETQ. The length of the CDR3 is 18 residues. Trimming cost V 3 bases and J 4 bases; bases outside gene matches: 14. CDR3 sequence (DNA): TGCGCCAGCAGCTCAGCCTGGCCTATAGCGGGAGTATACAATGAGCAGTTCTTC. Translated: CASSSAWPIAGVYNEQFF.